The clone carrying this TCR beta chain was picked up many times. The sample comes from a study of T-cell reconstitution after alpha-beta-depleted transplantation in children. During its preparation, the TCRbeta library received unique molecular identifiers. One entry per CDR3 protein, called by TCRdb with MiXCR from the PCR reads. Found here are about 410,000 distinct CDR3 sequences, around 21% of them singletons; the top ten hold around 3.9%. This CDR3 region has 14 residues. In germline, CDR1 is SGHTA, CDR2 FQGNSA. V dropped 1 base and J dropped 0 bases, with 6 bases sitting between them. Sequencing used PBMCs from the stem cell graft donor, obtained from the stem cell graft. The V gene is TRBV7-2, the J gene TRBJ1-1; D remains unclear. This TCR came from a human donor who donated a stem cell graft to a child with acute myeloid leukemia. CDR3 region: CASSLGLVNTEAFF. The CDR3 DNA sequence: TGTGCCAGCAGCTTAGGACTGGTGAACACTGAAGCTTTCTTT.